This entry describes one T cell receptor (beta chain). The V end was cut by 0 bases, the J end by 1 base, with 12 bases between. Germline V gene lookup returns CDR1 MNHEY and CDR2 SVGAGI. The CDR3 contains 16 residues. Participant ages covered about 18 to 95 years across 25 or so US areas. Participant reports of clinical history set cohort assignment. Cohort 3 donors counted as recovered after two negative PCRs, clearance, or resolved symptoms. This entry is derived from a study of blood T cell repertoires in COVID-19. Study overall: The analysed material was cDNA or gDNA that came from T cells, B-cell-depleted T cells, or PBMCs.

The assay was immunoSEQ multiplex PCR, and TCRdb's table has in-frame clones only and misses some. The repertoire has hundreds of thousands of clones, about 90% of them found once; the top ten carry less than 1.5%. This sequence was found in a young man who had recovered from COVID-19. The specimen was PBMCs or T cells enriched from blood (not recorded which). This rearrangement joins TRBV6-5 to TRBJ1-1; D remains unclear. CDR3 in amino acids: CASSYSTWRRNTEAFF. In DNA, the CDR3 is TGTGCCAGCAGTTACTCGACCTGGCGGCGGAACACTGAAGCTTTCTTT.